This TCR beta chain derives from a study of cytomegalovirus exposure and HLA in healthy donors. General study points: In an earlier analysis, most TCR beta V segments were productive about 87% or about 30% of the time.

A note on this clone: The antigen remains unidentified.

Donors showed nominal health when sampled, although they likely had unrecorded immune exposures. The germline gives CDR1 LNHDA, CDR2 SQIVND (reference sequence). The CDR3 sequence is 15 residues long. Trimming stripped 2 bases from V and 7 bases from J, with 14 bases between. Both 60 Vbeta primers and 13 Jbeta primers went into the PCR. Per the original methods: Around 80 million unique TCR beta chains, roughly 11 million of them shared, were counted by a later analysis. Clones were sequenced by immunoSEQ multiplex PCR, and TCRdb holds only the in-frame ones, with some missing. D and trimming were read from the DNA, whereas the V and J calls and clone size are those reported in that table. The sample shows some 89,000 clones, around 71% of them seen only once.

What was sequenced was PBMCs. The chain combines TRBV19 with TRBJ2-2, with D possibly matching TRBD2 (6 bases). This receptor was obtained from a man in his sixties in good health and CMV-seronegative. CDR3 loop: CASSISGGGSGELFF. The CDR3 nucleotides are TGTGCCAGTAGTATATCCGGGGGAGGTAGCGGGGAGCTGTTTTTT.